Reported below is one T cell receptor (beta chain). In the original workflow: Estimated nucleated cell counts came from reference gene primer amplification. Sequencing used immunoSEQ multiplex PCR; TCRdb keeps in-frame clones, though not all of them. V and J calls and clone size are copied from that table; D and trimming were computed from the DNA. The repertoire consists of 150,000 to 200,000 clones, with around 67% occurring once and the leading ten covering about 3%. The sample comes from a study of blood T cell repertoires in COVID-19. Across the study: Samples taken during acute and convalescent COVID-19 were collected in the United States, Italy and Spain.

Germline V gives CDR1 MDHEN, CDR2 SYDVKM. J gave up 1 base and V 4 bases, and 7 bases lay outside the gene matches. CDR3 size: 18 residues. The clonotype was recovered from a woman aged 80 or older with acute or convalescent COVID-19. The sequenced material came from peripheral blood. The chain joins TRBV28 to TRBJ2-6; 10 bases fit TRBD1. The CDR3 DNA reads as TGTGCCAGCAGTTCGCCGGGACAGGGGTCGTCTGGGGCCAACGTCCTGACTTTC. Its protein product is CASSSPGQGSSGANVLTF.